This TCR beta chain was retrieved from a study of PD-L1 blockade in urothelial cancer. For the study at large: The patients' atezolizumab therapy, 1,200 mg intravenously every 3 weeks, started in about 2014.

The table came from immunoSEQ multiplex PCR; TCRdb's copy has only in-frame clones and leaves some out. The sample records approximately 65,000 clones, 70% to 90% being singletons. The length of the CDR3 is 14 residues. V trimming: 3 bases; J trimming: 5 bases; junction bases outside the gene matches: 4. CDR1 is KGHSH, CDR2 LQKENI, per germline. The sequenced sample was PBMCs, obtained around atezolizumab (anti-PD-L1) treatment. This sequence joins TRBV18 and TRBJ1-1, with TRBD1 matching 9 bases. This receptor was obtained from a man aged 55 to 69 with urothelial cancer. DNA of the CDR3: TGTGCCAGCTCACCCACAGGGGGCAAGACTGAAGCTTTCTTT. It specifies CASSPTGGKTEAFF.